This TCR beta chain was identified in a study of shared clonotypes between healthy human individuals. Comment on this clone: Its antigen is unknown.

Germline-derived CDR1 and CDR2 are SGHAT and FQNNGV. V shed 2 bases and J shed 5 bases, with 8 bases lying between them. CDR3 length: 13 residues. Findings of the study overall: The generation probabilities recorded for non-shared clonotypes fell below those of clonotypes shared by all four donors.

Measured with immunoSEQ multiplex PCR; TCRdb has only the in-frame clones, and not every one. The table has just under 350,000 clones, roughly 70% seen once. The chain is built from TRBV11-2 and TRBJ2-3; D not resolved. The sample taken for sequencing was memory CD4+ T cells sorted from blood. The subset is: CD45RA-negative fraction. The receptor was derived from a man aged 25 to 40 in good health. CDR3 loop: CASSLLRGDTQYF. CDR3 coding DNA: TGTGCCAGCAGCTTATTGCGCGGAGATACGCAGTATTTT.